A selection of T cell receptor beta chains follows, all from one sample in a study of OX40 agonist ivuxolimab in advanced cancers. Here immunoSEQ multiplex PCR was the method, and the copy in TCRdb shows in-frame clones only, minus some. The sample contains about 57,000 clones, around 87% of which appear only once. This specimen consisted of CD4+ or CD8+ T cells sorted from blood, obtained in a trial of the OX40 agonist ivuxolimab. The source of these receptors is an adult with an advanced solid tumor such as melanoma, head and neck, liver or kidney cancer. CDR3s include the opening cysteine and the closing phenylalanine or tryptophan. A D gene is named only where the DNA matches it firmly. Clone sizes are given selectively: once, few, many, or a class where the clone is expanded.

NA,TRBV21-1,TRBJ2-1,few,TGTGCCAGCAGCAACCGACAGGTAGTCGAGGGACACCGTCTTTTCCATGAGCAGTTCTTC,CASSNRQVVEGHRLFHEQFF
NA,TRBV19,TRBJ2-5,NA,TGTGCCAGTAGTGGCCGGGTCTCCTTCCAAGAGACCCAGTACTTC,CASSGRVSFQETQYF
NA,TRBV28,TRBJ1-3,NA,TGTGCCAGCAGTTTACGTCCGGGGGCGGCTGGAAACACCATATATTTT,CASSLRPGAAGNTIYF
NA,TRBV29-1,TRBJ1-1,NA,TGCAGCGTTGGGACCCAGTCGACTGAAGCTTTCTTT,CSVGTQSTEAFF
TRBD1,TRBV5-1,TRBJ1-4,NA,TGCGCCAGCAGGACAGGGTACGGCTTGACTAATGAAAAACTGTTTTTT,CASRTGYGLTNEKLFF
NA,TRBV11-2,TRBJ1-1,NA,TGTGCCAGCAGCCAGACGGAATGGGCTGAAGCTTTCTTT,CASSQTEWAEAFF
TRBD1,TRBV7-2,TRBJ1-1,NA,TGTGCCAGCAGCTTAGCCCCAGGGGGCGCCGGGACTGAAGCTTTCTTT,CASSLAPGGAGTEAFF
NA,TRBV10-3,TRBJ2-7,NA,TGTGCCATCACTCCCGGGACGAGGGGGTCCGAGCAGTACTTC,CAITPGTRGSEQYF
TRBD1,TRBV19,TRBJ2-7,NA,TGTGCCAGTAGTCAACAGGGGCGTGATTACGAGCAGTACTTC,CASSQQGRDYEQYF
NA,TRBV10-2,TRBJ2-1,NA,TGCGCCAGCAGTGAAGTTTCTTCGGGGAACAATGAGCAGTTCTTC,CASSEVSSGNNEQFF
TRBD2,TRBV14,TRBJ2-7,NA,TGTGCCAGCAGCCGGTGGAGGAGCGGGAGATTCTACGAGCAGTACTTC,CASSRWRSGRFYEQYF
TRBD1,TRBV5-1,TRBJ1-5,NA,TGCGCCAGCAGCCCCGGACAGGGCGGTGGCAATCAGCCCCAGCATTTT,CASSPGQGGGNQPQHF
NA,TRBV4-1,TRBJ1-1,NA,TGCGCCAGCAGCCGGAACGGAATCGGGGCCAAAGATTCGGGCACTGAAGCTTTCTTT,CASSRNGIGAKDSGTEAFF
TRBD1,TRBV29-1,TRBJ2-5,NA,TGCAGCGTATCACAGGGGGTAGGAGAGACCCAGTACTTC,CSVSQGVGETQYF
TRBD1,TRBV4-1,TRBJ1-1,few,TGCGCCAGCAGCCTTGCTACAGGGGGCCGGGGGAGCTTTGAAGCTTTCTTT,CASSLATGGRGSFEAFF
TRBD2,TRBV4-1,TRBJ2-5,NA,TGCGCCAGCAGCCCTAGCGGGAGTGAGACCCAGTACTTC,CASSPSGSETQYF
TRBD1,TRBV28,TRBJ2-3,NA,TGTGCCAGCAGGTCACAGGGGGCCGCAGATACGCAGTATTTT,CASRSQGAADTQYF
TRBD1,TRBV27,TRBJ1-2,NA,TGTGCCAGCTCCGACAGGGCAGTGGATGGCTACACCTTC,CASSDRAVDGYTF
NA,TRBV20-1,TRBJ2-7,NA,TGCAGTGCTACCGGCTGGTCCGAGCAGTACTTC,CSATGWSEQYF
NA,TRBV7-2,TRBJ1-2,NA,TGTGCCAGCAGCTTACCGGACATCCCCTACACCTTC,CASSLPDIPYTF
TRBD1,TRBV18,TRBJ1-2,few,TGTGCCAGCTCACCTGTAGGACAGGGACACTATGGCTACACCTTC,CASSPVGQGHYGYTF
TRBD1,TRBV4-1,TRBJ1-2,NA,TGCGCCAGCAGCCAATATAACCGACAGGGGGCCTTTGGCTACACCTTC,CASSQYNRQGAFGYTF
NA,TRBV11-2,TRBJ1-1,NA,TGTGCCAGCAGCTTAGATTGGGGCAACCGGAACACTGAAGCTTTCTTT,CASSLDWGNRNTEAFF
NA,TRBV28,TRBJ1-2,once,TGTGCCAGCAGTTTGAGTAGCGCGGGGGACTATGGCTACACCTTC,CASSLSSAGDYGYTF
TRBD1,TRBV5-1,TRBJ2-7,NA,TGCGCCAGCAGCCGTGGGACAGCTGATTCCTACGAGCAGTACTTC,CASSRGTADSYEQYF
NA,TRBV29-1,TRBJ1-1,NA,TGCAGCGTTGGGCGGGGGAACACTGAAGCTTTCTTT,CSVGRGNTEAFF
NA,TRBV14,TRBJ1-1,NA,TGTGCCAGCAGCCCCGATCGGGGGAATGTGAACACTGAAGCTTTCTTT,CASSPDRGNVNTEAFF
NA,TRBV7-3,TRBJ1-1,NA,TGTGCCAGCAGCCCACGGACGAACACTGAAGCTTTCTTT,CASSPRTNTEAFF
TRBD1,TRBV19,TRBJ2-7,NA,TGTGCCAGTAGTATATCGACAGGGGCGCAGCAGTACTTC,CASSISTGAQQYF
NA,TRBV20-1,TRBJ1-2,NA,TGCAGTGCTAGACTGCCCTATGGCTACACCTTC,CSARLPYGYTF
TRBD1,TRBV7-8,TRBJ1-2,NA,TGTGCCAGCAGCTTAGTGGCAGGGGGGAACTATGGCTACACCTTC,CASSLVAGGNYGYTF
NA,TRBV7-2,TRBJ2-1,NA,TGTGCCAGCAGGCACCAGGTTGAGCAGTTCTTC,CASRHQVEQFF
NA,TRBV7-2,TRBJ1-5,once,TGTGCCAGCAGCTTAGCTTGGGGGCGCGGACAGCCCCAGCATTTT,CASSLAWGRGQPQHF
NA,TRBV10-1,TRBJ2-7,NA,TGCGCCAGCAGTGAGTGGGGAAACGAGCAGTACTTC,CASSEWGNEQYF
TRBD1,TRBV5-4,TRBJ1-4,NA,TGTGCCAGCAGCTTGGACAGGGGGGTCGAAAAACTGTTTTTT,CASSLDRGVEKLFF
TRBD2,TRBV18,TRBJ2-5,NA,TGTGCCAGCTCACCAGCGGGAGGGTGGCAAGAGACCCAGTACTTC,CASSPAGGWQETQYF
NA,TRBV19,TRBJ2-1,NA,TGTGCCAGTAGTATGAGGTTGTGGAACTCCTACAATGAGCAGTTCTTC,CASSMRLWNSYNEQFF
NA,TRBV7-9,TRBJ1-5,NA,TGTGCCAGCAGCCTTGTCGGCCCCAATCAGCCCCAGCATTTT,CASSLVGPNQPQHF
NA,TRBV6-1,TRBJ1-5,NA,TGTGCCAGCAGTGTTTTCCGGGACGATAAAGGACCCCAGCATTTT,CASSVFRDDKGPQHF
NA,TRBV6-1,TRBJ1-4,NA,TGTGCCAGCAGTGGAGGCCCCGAGGGGCGTAGTGGAAAACTGTTTTTT,CASSGGPEGRSGKLFF
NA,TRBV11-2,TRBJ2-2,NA,TGTGCCAGCAGCTTAGTACCGTCCCTAGCAGGGGAGAACACCGGGGAGCTGTTTTTT,CASSLVPSLAGENTGELFF
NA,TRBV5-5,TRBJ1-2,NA,TGTGCCAGCAGCTTTCAACCCCAGGATAGCTATGGCTACACCTTC,CASSFQPQDSYGYTF
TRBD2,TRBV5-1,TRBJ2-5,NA,TGCGCCAGCAGCTTGACAGCGGGAGGGCCCAGACAGACCCAGTACTTC,CASSLTAGGPRQTQYF
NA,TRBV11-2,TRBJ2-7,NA,TGTGCCAGCAGCCCGGACAGACTCCTAGGCTACTTC,CASSPDRLLGYF
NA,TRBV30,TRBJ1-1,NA,TGTGCCTGGGAGACCAATTCCGCTGAAGCTTTCTTT,CAWETNSAEAFF
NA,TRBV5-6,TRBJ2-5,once,TGTGCCAGCACCTATGGGGAAGGAGAGACCCAGTACTTC,CASTYGEGETQYF
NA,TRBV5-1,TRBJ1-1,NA,TGCGCCAGCAGCTTGCCCCCGGGGGGAAACACTGAAGCTTTCTTT,CASSLPPGGNTEAFF
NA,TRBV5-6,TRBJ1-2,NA,TGTGCCAGCAGTTCGGACACGTACTATGGCTACACCTTC,CASSSDTYYGYTF
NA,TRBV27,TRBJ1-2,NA,TGTGCCAGCGGGGAGTTTGCAGTAGGTGGCTACACCTTC,CASGEFAVGGYTF
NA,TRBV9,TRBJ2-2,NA,TGTGCCAGCAGCAGTCATCGGGACAACGTTGCGAACACCGGGGAGCTGTTTTTT,CASSSHRDNVANTGELFF
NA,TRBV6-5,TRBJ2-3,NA,TGTGCCAGCAGTTACTCGGTGTATATGACAGATACGCAGTATTTT,CASSYSVYMTDTQYF
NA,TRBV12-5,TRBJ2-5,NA,TGTGCTAGTGGCCGGGTTGTGGGGGGGCTCCAAGAGACCCAGTACTTC,CASGRVVGGLQETQYF